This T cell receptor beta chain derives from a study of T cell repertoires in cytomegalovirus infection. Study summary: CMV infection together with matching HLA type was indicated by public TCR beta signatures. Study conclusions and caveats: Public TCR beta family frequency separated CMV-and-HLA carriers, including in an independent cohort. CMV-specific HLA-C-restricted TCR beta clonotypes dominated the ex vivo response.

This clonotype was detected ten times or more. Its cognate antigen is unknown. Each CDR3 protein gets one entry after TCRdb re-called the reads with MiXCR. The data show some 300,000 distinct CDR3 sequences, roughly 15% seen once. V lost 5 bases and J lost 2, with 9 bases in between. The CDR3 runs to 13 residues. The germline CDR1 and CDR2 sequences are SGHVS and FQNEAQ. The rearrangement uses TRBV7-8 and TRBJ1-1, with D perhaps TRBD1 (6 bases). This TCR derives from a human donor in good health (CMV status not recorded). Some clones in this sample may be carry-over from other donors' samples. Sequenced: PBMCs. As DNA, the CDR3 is TGTGCCAGCAGCATAGGGGGAAACACTGAAGCTTTCTTT. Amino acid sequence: CASSIGGNTEAFF.